Detailed here is one T cell receptor (beta chain). The age range of participants was about 18 to 95 years, with residence in roughly 25 US areas. Cohorts were assigned according to the clinical history that participants reported. As originally analysed: Amplifying reference gene primers gave estimates of nucleated cell counts. This table comes from immunoSEQ multiplex PCR, and its TCRdb copy is limited to in-frame clones, with some not included. That table supplies the V and J calls and clone size; D and trimming were determined from the DNA. The sample holds roughly 180,000 clones, about 85% seen once. The germline V gene encodes CDR1 MNHNY and CDR2 SVGAGI (reference sequence). J was trimmed by 2 bases and V by 8 bases; bases with no gene match: 11. The CDR3 runs to 16 residues. This entry comes from a study of blood T cell repertoires in COVID-19. About the study: Researchers got acute and convalescent COVID-19 samples from the United States, Italy and Spain.

The chain combines TRBV6-6 with TRBJ2-3, with TRBD2 matching 9 bases. What was sequenced was PBMCs or T cells enriched from blood (not recorded which). The clonotype comes from a woman aged 40 to 50 with acute COVID-19. The CDR3 loop is CASCLGLALLTDTQYF. The CDR3 coding sequence is TGTGCCAGCTGTCTGGGACTAGCTTTACTCACAGATACGCAGTATTTT.